Listed here is a single TCR beta chain. No antigen is known for it. Use of 60 Vbeta and 13 Jbeta primers characterized the PCR. The repertoire was sequenced with immunoSEQ multiplex PCR; TCRdb's copy has only in-frame clones and lacks some. The table for this sample gives 95,000 to 150,000 clones. J gave up 2 bases and V 2 bases, and 3 bases lay outside the gene matches. CDR3 length: 15 amino acids. Germline V gene lookup returns CDR1 MNHNS and CDR2 SASEGT. The entry originates in a study of cytomegalovirus exposure and HLA in healthy donors. Study overall: Drawn from HLA-typed donors, 80 million to 95 million unique TCRs were held in an early data release. Notes on the study in general: When a later analysis was performed, an Asian-associated ancestry cluster reportedly had fewer N-insertions than the approximately 600-donor mean. Analyzed later, association rates of TCRs varied across HLA loci, with DRB1 most and HLA-C fewest.

Sequencing was performed on PBMCs. The receptor was isolated from a man younger than 35 in good health and CMV-seronegative. V is TRBV6-1 and J is TRBJ2-3, with TRBD1 matching 8 bases. The CDR3 spells CASSERTGHTDTQYF. The CDR3 nucleotides read TGTGCCAGCAGTGAAAGGACAGGGCACACAGATACGCAGTATTTT.